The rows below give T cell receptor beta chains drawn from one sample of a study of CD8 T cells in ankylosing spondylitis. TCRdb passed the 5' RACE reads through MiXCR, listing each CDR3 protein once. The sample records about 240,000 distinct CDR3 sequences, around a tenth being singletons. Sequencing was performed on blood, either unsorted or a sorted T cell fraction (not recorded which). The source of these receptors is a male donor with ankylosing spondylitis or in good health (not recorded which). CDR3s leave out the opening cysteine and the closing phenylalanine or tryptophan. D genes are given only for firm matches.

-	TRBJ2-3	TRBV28	ASSLVRGRTDTQY
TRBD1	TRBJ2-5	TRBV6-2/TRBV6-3	ASRSPGQGVKTQY
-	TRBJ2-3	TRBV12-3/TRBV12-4	ASSSGLASTQY
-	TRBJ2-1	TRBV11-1	ASRRLALGGYNEQF
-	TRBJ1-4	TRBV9	ASSTTGATNEKLF
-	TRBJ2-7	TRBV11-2	ASSGGDRSSYEQY
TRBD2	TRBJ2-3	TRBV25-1	ASSPSRTSGSTDTQY
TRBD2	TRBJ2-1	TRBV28	ASSSRLAGGPGEQF
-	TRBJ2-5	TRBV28	ASSYVARQETQY
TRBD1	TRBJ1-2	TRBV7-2	ASSFKRDSYGYT
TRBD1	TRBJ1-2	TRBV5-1	ASSLRQGEGYGYT
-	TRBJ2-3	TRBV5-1	ASSLAGAVTDTQY
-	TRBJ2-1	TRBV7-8	ASSAALSSYNEQF
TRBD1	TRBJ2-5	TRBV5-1	ASSPRTGVYQETQY
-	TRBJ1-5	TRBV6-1	ASSPRTTTHQPQH
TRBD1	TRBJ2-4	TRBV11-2	ASSPGTGVY
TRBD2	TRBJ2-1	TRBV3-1	ASSQSFLAGHHNEQF
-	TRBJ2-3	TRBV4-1	ASSQVTGADTQY
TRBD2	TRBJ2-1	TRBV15	ATSRELAANEQF
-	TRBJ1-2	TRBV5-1	ASSYRRDYAYT
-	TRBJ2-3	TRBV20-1	SASIGLTISTDTQY
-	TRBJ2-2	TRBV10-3	AISESGENTGELF
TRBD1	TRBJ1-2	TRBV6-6	ASRRDRQGGYT
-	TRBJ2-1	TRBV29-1	SVLDNEQF
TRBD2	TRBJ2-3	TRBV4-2	ASSQSQASGRAQSTDTQY
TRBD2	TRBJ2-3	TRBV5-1	ASSFGTSGISDTQY
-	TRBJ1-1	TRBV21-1	ASKRQGAVVEARGANTEAF
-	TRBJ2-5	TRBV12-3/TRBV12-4	ASSLRDSQQTQY
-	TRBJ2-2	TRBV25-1	ASVLGDLHTGELF